Presented here are 28 T cell receptor beta chains from one specimen sequenced in a study of T cells in Graves' hyperthyroidism and ophthalmopathy. Amplification targeted TCR beta CDR3 regions from RNA transcripts. RT-PCR in the first round (using the HTBI primer set) targeted the TCR CDR3. TCRdb itself ran the multiplex PCR reads through MiXCR, one entry per CDR3 protein. The sample shows some 600,000 distinct CDR3 sequences, under 60% of them seen only once. Sequenced: peripheral blood or thyroid tissue (not recorded which). The origin of the receptors is a woman aged 18-29 years with Graves' hyperthyroidism.

This clonotype appeared a few times. This rearrangement joins TRBV7-9 to TRBJ1-4, with 7 bases aligning to TRBD1. The germline gives CDR1 SEHNR, CDR2 FQNEAQ (reference sequence). The V segment lost 5 bases and the J segment 6 bases; nucleotides outside the gene matches: 6. The CDR3 length is 14 residues. CDR3 residues: CASSRTGWDEKLFF. CDR3 nucleotides: TGTGCCAGCAGCCGGACAGGCTGGGATGAAAAACTGTTTTTT.

The chain couples TRBV20-1 to TRBJ2-5; 8 bases are shared with TRBD2. Losses at the gene ends were 3 bases for V and 2 bases for J; bases not matched to a gene: 11. In germline, CDR1 is DFQATT, CDR2 SNEGSKA (reference sequence). The CDR3 consists of 16 residues. CDR3 in amino acids: CSASDGQAGDQETQYF. The CDR3 region has the DNA TGCAGTGCTAGTGATGGGCAAGCGGGGGATCAAGAGACCCAGTACTTC.

V and J are TRBV4-1 and TRBJ1-6; possible D gene TRBD1, 6 bases. CDR3 size: 16 residues. Germline V gene sequence: CDR1 MGHRA, CDR2 YSYEKL. The V and J ends lost 0 bases and 7 bases respectively, with 13 bases between them. CDR3 sequence reads: CASSQDWRTDNSPLHF. CDR3 bases: TGCGCCAGCAGCCAAGACTGGCGGACAGACAATTCACCCCTCCACTTT.

This clonotype was observed many times. The V call is TRBV20-1, the J call TRBJ2-5; TRBD2 aligns across 10 bases. The CDR3 loop spans 14 amino acids. The V and J ends lost 5 bases and 2 bases, in that order; junction bases with no gene match: 5. Germline CDR1 is DFQATT and CDR2 is SNEGSKA (reference sequence). In nucleotides, the CDR3 is TGCAGTGCTCAACCGACTAGCGGGCAAGAGACCCAGTACTTC. Protein: CSAQPTSGQETQYF.

The chain combines TRBV2 with TRBJ1-4; a possible D gene is TRBD1 (5 bases). Germline V gene data show CDR1 as SNHLY and CDR2 as FYNNEI. Trimming took 4 bases from V and 6 from J, leaving 9 bases between them. The CDR3 totals 13 residues. The CDR3 nucleotides read TGTGCCAGCAGTGGGGACGGGGATGAAAAACTGTTTTTT. This gives the protein CASSGDGDEKLFF.

This clonotype has a count of ten or more. V is TRBV2 and J is TRBJ1-6; weak D call: TRBD1 (5 bases). The V gene lost 1 base and the J gene lost 2 bases, with 15 bases spanning the gap. Germline loops: CDR1 SNHLY, CDR2 FYNNEI. The CDR3 is made up of 18 amino acids. The CDR3 spells CASSEVRAGRTYNSPLHF. The CDR3 coding sequence is TGTGCCAGCAGTGAAGTACGGGCAGGGAGGACCTATAATTCACCCCTCCACTTT.

The chain recombines TRBV7-9 with TRBJ1-6; no reliable D call. V was cut by 3 bases and J by 10 bases, with 16 bases left in between. The CDR3 covers 15 residues. The germline V gene encodes CDR1 SEHNR and CDR2 FQNEAQ (reference sequence). CDR3 sequence reads: CASSLAVGKGSPLHF. CDR3 sequence (DNA): TGTGCCAGCAGCTTGGCCGTGGGGAAGGGATCACCCCTCCACTTT.

This clonotype was seen repeatedly, ten times or more. This chain uses TRBV15 with TRBJ2-2; D might be TRBD2 (5 bases). CDR1 and CDR2 from the germline V gene are LNHNV and YYDKDF (reference sequence). The V end lost 3 bases, the J end lost 3 bases, and 14 bases lay between the germline ends. The CDR3 runs to 16 residues. The CDR3 loop reads CATSRGADQDTGELFF. The CDR3 DNA is TGTGCCACCAGCAGGGGAGCCGATCAAGACACCGGGGAGCTGTTTTTT.

The V call is TRBV24-1, the J call TRBJ2-5; D is possibly TRBD2 (6 bases). Germline V gene sequence: CDR1 KGHDR, CDR2 SFDVKD. Deletions cut 5 bases from V and 5 bases from J, with 17 bases between. This CDR3 is 15 amino acids long. CDR3 in amino acids: CATSAPTGTSETQYF. CDR3 nucleotide sequence: TGTGCCACCAGTGCCCCAACCGGGACTTCGGAGACCCAGTACTTC.

Ten or more counts support this clonotype. V gene TRBV7-8 combines with J gene TRBJ1-2; 8 bases are a match to TRBD1. Germline V lookup: CDR1 SGHVS, CDR2 FQNEAQ. V trimming: 5 bases; J trimming: 1 base; junction bases outside the gene matches: 6. This CDR3 is 15 amino acids long. CDR3: CASSPGQGHNYGYTF. CDR3 nucleotide sequence: TGTGCCAGCAGCCCCGGACAGGGTCATAACTATGGCTACACCTTC.

In the case of this clonotype: A read error may be the cause here, since a much bigger clone is one base away. The rearrangement links TRBV29-1 to TRBJ2-5; D may correspond to TRBD1 or TRBD2 (5 bases each). The J call may be faulty, since TRBJ2-7 better matches the DNA end. In germline, CDR1 is SQVTM, CDR2 ANQGSEA. The CDR3 has 12 amino acids. CDR3 residues: CSVGAKGFEQYF. CDR3 sequence (DNA): TGCAGCGTCGGGGCCAAAGGGTTCGAGCAGTACTTC.

This clonotype turned up a few times. The genes are TRBV6-5 and TRBJ2-7; D gene unclear. Per germline, CDR1 MNHEY and CDR2 SVGAGI. Trimming removed 6 bases from V and 3 bases from J, with 12 bases in between. CDR3 length: 13 residues. The CDR3 bases are TGTGCCAGCAGCCGGACCGATAGCTACGAGCAGTACTTC. It codes for CASSRTDSYEQYF.

V usage is TRBV20-1 and J usage is TRBJ1-4; D unclear. This CDR3 is 16 amino acids long. The ends were cut back, 0 bases at V and 5 bases at J, with 16 bases in the middle. Per the germline V gene, CDR1 is DFQATT and CDR2 is SNEGSKA (reference sequence). The CDR3 DNA reads as TGCAGTGCTAGAGATGAGTATGGAATATTCAATGAAAAACTGTTTTTT. Its protein product is CSARDEYGIFNEKLFF.

V and J are TRBV19 and TRBJ1-1, with D perhaps matching TRBD1 (5 bases). V was shortened by 1 base and J by 5 bases, with 11 bases between the two germline ends. The germline CDR1 and CDR2 sequences are LNHDA and SQIVND (reference sequence). This CDR3 contains 14 residues. The CDR3 region has the DNA TGTGCCAGTAGTATAGTCGGGGGAGAGACTGAAGCTTTCTTT. Its protein product is CASSIVGGETEAFF. Full variable domain (outside the CDR3, taken from reference TRBV19 and TRBJ1-1): DGGITQSPKYLFRKEGQNVTLSCEQNLNHDAMYWYRQDPGQGLRLIYYSQIVNDFQKGDIAEGYSVSREKKESFPLTVTSAQKNPTAFYLCASSIVGGETEAFFGQGTRLTVV.

The V and J genes are TRBV6-5 and TRBJ2-7; 9 bases align to TRBD2. This CDR3 is built from 15 residues. V shed 2 bases and J 2 bases; nucleotides not matched to a gene: 4. Germline CDR1 MNHEY, CDR2 SVGAGI. The CDR3 DNA follows: TGTGCCAGCAGTTACGGCGCGGGAGGGACCTACGAGCAGTACTTC. It encodes CASSYGAGGTYEQYF.

This clonotype was recorded many times. The chain uses TRBV5-1 and TRBJ2-5; D tentatively fits TRBD1 or TRBD2 (6 bases each). Per the germline V gene, CDR1 is SGHRS and CDR2 is YFSETQ. This CDR3 comprises 15 residues. V lost 2 bases and J 1 base, leaving 12 bases between the germline ends. CDR3 bases: TGCGCCAGCAGCTTAGGGGGAGGATCCCAAGAGACCCAGTACTTC. Its translation: CASSLGGGSQETQYF.

The rearrangement links TRBV14 to TRBJ1-5; 9 bases are a match to TRBD1. Trimming removed 1 base from V and 4 bases from J; junction bases left unmatched: 2. CDR3 size: 15 residues. Germline assignment: CDR1 SGHDN and CDR2 FVKESK. The CDR3 is CASSQAGTGNQPQHF. CDR3 in DNA: TGTGCCAGCAGCCAAGCCGGGACAGGGAATCAGCCCCAGCATTTT.

The chain recombines TRBV7-9 with TRBJ2-7, with 10 bases that match TRBD2. The CDR3 covers 14 residues. Germline V gene data show CDR1 as SEHNR and CDR2 as FQNEAQ (reference sequence). With V trimmed by 1 base and J by 6 bases, 3 bases remained unmatched. In DNA form, the CDR3 reads TGTGCCAGCAGCTTAGTACTAGCGGGGATCGAGCAGTACTTC. Translation: CASSLVLAGIEQYF.

This sequence joins TRBV10-3 and TRBJ1-1, with unresolved D. Germline V lookup: CDR1 ENHRY, CDR2 SYGVKD. This CDR3 region has 13 residues. V gave up 10 bases and J gave up 1 base, with 13 bases separating them. CDR3 DNA sequence: TGTGCCACCGGACGGAGTACGAACACTGAAGCTTTCTTT. It specifies CATGRSTNTEAFF.

Many counts were recorded for this clonotype. The chain combines TRBV7-9 with TRBJ2-7; 11 nucleotides line up with TRBD2. Trimming took 5 bases from V and 4 from J; bases not matched to a gene: 4. The CDR3 has 14 amino acids. Germline V lookup: CDR1 SEHNR, CDR2 FQNEAQ (reference sequence). The CDR3 bases are TGTGCCAGCAGCACTAGCGGGAGTGGGTACGAGCAGTACTTC. This codes for CASSTSGSGYEQYF.

This clonotype was detected many times. V usage is TRBV7-9 and J usage is TRBJ2-7; D ambiguous. CDR1 and CDR2 from the germline V gene are SEHNR and FQNEAQ (reference sequence). V dropped 5 bases and J dropped 1 base, with 9 bases sitting between them. The CDR3 consists of 13 residues. This CDR3 is CASSQSNSYEQYF. As DNA, the CDR3 is TGTGCCAGCAGCCAATCGAATTCCTACGAGCAGTACTTC.

This rearrangement joins TRBV6-1 to TRBJ2-2; 10 bases map to TRBD2. With 6 bases clipped from V and 3 bases from J, the junction kept 4 bases outside the gene matches. The CDR3 is 15 residues long. Germline V lookup: CDR1 MNHNS, CDR2 SASEGT. The CDR3 here is CASRLAGPHTGELFF. The DNA for the CDR3 is TGTGCCAGCAGACTAGCGGGGCCTCACACCGGGGAGCTGTTTTTT.

This clonotype has a handful of counts. The chain links TRBV7-3 to TRBJ2-2, with unresolved D. This CDR3 is built from 13 residues. Trimming cost V 0 bases and J 8 bases, with 7 bases left between them. Per the germline V gene, CDR1 is SGHTA and CDR2 is FQGTGA. The CDR3 region is CASSLTAKGELFF. CDR3 nucleotides: TGTGCCAGCAGCTTAACTGCTAAGGGGGAGCTGTTTTTT.

This chain links TRBV20-1 with TRBJ1-1; D perhaps matches TRBD1 (5 bases). Trimming left V 3 bases short and J 2 bases short, with 16 bases between. Germline loops: CDR1 DFQATT, CDR2 SNEGSKA (reference sequence). The CDR3 has 15 amino acids. CDR3 nucleotide sequence: TGCAGTGCTAGTGGTTCGGGCAGGGCAAACACTGAAGCTTTCTTT. Translation gives CSASGSGRANTEAFF.

This clonotype was counted at least ten times. V usage is TRBV2 and J usage is TRBJ2-5; the match to TRBD2 covers 14 bases. The CDR3 runs 16 residues. Germline-derived CDR1 and CDR2 are SNHLY and FYNNEI. J lost 5 bases, V lost 5 bases, and 7 bases had no gene match. In DNA, the CDR3 is TGTGCCAGCAGTCCCGGGACTAGCGGGAGAGGGGAGACCCAGTACTTC. Translated: CASSPGTSGRGETQYF.

This rearrangement joins TRBV10-3 to TRBJ1-6; D ambiguous. Per germline, CDR1 ENHRY and CDR2 SYGVKD. V was shortened by 3 bases and J by 7 bases, with 13 bases between the two germline ends. CDR3 length: 15 residues. For the CDR3, the DNA is TGTGCCATCAGTGAAGTGACCCAAGAAAATTCACCCCTCCACTTT. This codes for CAISEVTQENSPLHF.

V usage is TRBV20-1 and J usage is TRBJ1-6; D may be TRBD1 (6 bases). Trimming removed 4 bases at V and 4 bases at J, with 14 bases between. CDR1 is DFQATT and CDR2 is SNEGSKA in the germline V gene (reference sequence). This CDR3 comprises 15 residues. CDR3 DNA sequence: TGCAGTGCTAACAGAGAAAGGGGGTATAATTCACCCCTCCACTTT. This translates into CSANRERGYNSPLHF.

CDR3 loop: CASSERGETQYF. The CDR3 nucleotides read TGTGCCAGCAGCGAGAGGGGGGAGACCCAGTACTTC. This sequence joins TRBV7-3 and TRBJ2-5, with D perhaps matching TRBD1 (6 bases). Trimming cost V 5 bases and J 5 bases, with 9 bases left between them. From germline, CDR1 is SGHTA and CDR2 FQGTGA. The CDR3 runs 12 residues.